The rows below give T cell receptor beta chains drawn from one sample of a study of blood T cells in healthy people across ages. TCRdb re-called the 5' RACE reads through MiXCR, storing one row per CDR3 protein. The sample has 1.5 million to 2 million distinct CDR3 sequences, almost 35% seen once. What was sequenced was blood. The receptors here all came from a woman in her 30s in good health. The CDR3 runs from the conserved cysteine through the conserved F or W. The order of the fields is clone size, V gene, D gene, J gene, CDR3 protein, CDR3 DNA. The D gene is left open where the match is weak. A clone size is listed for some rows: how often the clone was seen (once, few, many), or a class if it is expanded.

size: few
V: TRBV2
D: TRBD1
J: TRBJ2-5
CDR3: CASKLLTGAGETQYF
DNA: TGTGCCAGCAAGCTCCTGACAGGGGCTGGGGAGACCCAGTACTTC

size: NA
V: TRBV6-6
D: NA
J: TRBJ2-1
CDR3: CASSYSGITYNEQFF
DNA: TGTGCCAGCAGTTATTCCGGGATTACCTACAATGAGCAGTTCTTC

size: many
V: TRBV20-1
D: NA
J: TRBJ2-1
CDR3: CSAIRNNEQFF
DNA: TGCAGTGCTATCAGGAACAATGAGCAGTTCTTC

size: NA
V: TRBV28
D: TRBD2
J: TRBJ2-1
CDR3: CASSGGLHLANEQFF
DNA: TGTGCCAGCAGTGGGGGACTACACCTAGCTAATGAGCAGTTCTTC

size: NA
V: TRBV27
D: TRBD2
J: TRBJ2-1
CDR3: CASSLRGLAGAYNEQFF
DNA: TGTGCCAGCAGTTTGCGGGGACTAGCGGGAGCGTACAATGAGCAGTTCTTC

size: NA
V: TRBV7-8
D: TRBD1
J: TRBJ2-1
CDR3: CASSFPSRDRGNNEQFF
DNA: TGTGCCAGCAGCTTCCCCTCCCGGGACAGGGGAAACAATGAGCAGTTCTTC

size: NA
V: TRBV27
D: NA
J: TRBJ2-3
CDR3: CASSLATPASDTQYF
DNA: TGTGCCAGCAGTTTGGCCACGCCTGCATCAGATACGCAGTATTTT

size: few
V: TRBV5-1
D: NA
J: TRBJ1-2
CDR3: CASSREQEGYTF
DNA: TGCGCCAGCAGCCGGGAGCAGGAAGGCTACACCTTC

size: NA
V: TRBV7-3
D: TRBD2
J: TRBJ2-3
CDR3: CASSPRRIAGAPADTQYF
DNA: TGTGCCAGCAGCCCCCGAAGGATAGCGGGAGCCCCCGCAGATACGCAGTATTTT

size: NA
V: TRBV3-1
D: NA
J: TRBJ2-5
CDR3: CASSQELAGGAETQYF
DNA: TGTGCCAGCAGCCAAGAACTAGCTGGGGGTGCGGAGACCCAGTACTTC